Listed below are T cell receptor beta chains from one sample, sequenced in a study of control samples from healthy donors and cancer patients. Some clones are missing from TCRdb's copy, which holds only in-frame ones; the method was immunoSEQ multiplex PCR. Of approximately 70,000 clones listed, 84% are singletons. Sequences were obtained from blood. Receptors were obtained from a man between 50 and 59 years old in good health. Each CDR3 is given with its conserved first and last residue. Each record gives: V gene, J gene, clone size, CDR3 protein. Only some rows state a clone size, as once, few, many or a class for expanded clones.

TRBV7-2	TRBJ2-5	-	CASSLDGRLLRAQYF
TRBV7-9	TRBJ1-5	-	CASSLGSKHQPQHF
TRBV5-4	TRBJ2-5	-	CASSGGTGGKAQETQYF
TRBV7-9	TRBJ1-1	-	CASSQRGTGVFGTEAFF
TRBV4-1	TRBJ1-2	-	CASSQETGNYGYTF
TRBV7-2	TRBJ2-3	-	CASSLASGLPGADTQYF
TRBV19	TRBJ2-3	-	CASKLGADTQYF
TRBV10-2	TRBJ1-1	-	CASNRGTEAFF
TRBV21-1	TRBJ2-2	-	CASSKKRPGELFF
TRBV30	TRBJ1-5	-	CAWSQGSDQPQHF
TRBV7-6	TRBJ1-1	medium-sized	CASSLMGGQASNLNTEAFF